This T cell receptor (beta chain) stems from a study of PD-L1 blockade in urothelial cancer. For the study at large: The study started patients on atezolizumab at some point between 2013 and 2015, giving 1,200 mg intravenously every 3 weeks. About nine tenths of the roughly 30 patients were men who had bladder-origin urothelial cancer.

Synthetic TCR analog templates were added to each PCR reaction. Here immunoSEQ multiplex PCR was the method, and the copy in TCRdb shows in-frame clones only, minus some. Altogether 35,000 to 45,000 clones are present, 65% to 85% being singletons, with the ten largest covering approximately 15%. The CDR3 totals 12 residues. The trim removed 4 bases at V and 6 bases at J, leaving 1 base unmatched. Germline-derived CDR1 and CDR2 are SGHKS and YYEKEE (reference sequence). The TCR was taken from a man aged 60 to 69 with urothelial cancer. The J gene is TRBJ2-7, the V gene TRBV5-5, with TRBD1 matching over 10 bases. Sequencing was performed on PBMCs, taken around atezolizumab (anti-PD-L1) treatment. The CDR3 region has the DNA TGTGCCAGCAGCAGGACAGGGGGCGAGCAGTACTTC. This translates into CASSRTGGEQYF.